These 30 T cell receptor beta chains were all obtained from the same sample, sequenced in a study of T cells in Graves' hyperthyroidism and ophthalmopathy. Amplification of TCR beta CDR3 regions used RNA as the template. The TCR CDR3 was amplified in a first-round RT-PCR using the HTBI primer set. TCRdb independently ran MiXCR on the multiplex PCR reads; one entry per CDR3 protein. The sample carries about 420,000 distinct CDR3 sequences, 12% to 15% recorded once. The sample taken for sequencing was blood. These receptors came from a woman younger than 30 with Graves' hyperthyroidism.

At least ten counts were recorded for this clonotype. This sequence joins TRBV3-1 and TRBJ2-7; D is ambiguous. V lost 1 base to trimming and J lost 7 bases, with 11 bases between them. The germline gives CDR1 LGHDT, CDR2 YNNKEL (reference sequence). The CDR3 extends over 13 amino acids. In DNA form, the CDR3 reads TGTGCCAGCAGCCAAGTAGGGATGGGTGAGCAGTACTTC. Protein: CASSQVGMGEQYF.

Notes on this clonotype: Being one base from a much bigger clone, this may be a read error. The chain links TRBV20-1 to TRBJ2-1; D not certain. The CDR3 has 15 residues. Per germline, CDR1 DFQATT and CDR2 SNEGSKA (reference sequence). As DNA, the CDR3 is TGCAGTGCTACAACAGTCTCAAGCTCCTACATTGAGCAGTTCTTC. This sequence encodes CSATTVSSSYIEQFF.

V and J are TRBV5-1 and TRBJ1-1, with D perhaps matching TRBD1 (5 bases). V lost 0 bases, J lost 5 bases, and 14 bases lay in between. The CDR3 runs to 15 residues. Germline CDR1 and CDR2: SGHRS and YFSETQ. CDR3 protein: CASSLGQGKGTEAFF. The CDR3 region has the DNA TGCGCCAGCAGCTTGGGGCAGGGTAAAGGGACTGAAGCTTTCTTT.

This clonotype has a count of ten or more. This chain connects TRBV19 to TRBJ2-1; D unresolved. The CDR3 sequence is 12 residues long. V gave up 0 bases and J gave up 11 bases, with 8 bases separating them. Germline V gene lookup returns CDR1 LNHDA and CDR2 SQIVND (reference sequence). The CDR3 loop is CASSIDGTQQFF. DNA of the CDR3: TGTGCCAGTAGTATAGATGGCACTCAGCAGTTCTTC.

This clonotype occurred many times. The J gene is TRBJ2-1, the V gene TRBV20-1; D call uncertain. V lost 0 bases and J lost 8, with 8 bases in between. Germline loops: CDR1 DFQATT, CDR2 SNEGSKA (reference sequence). This CDR3 is built from 12 residues. This CDR3 is CSARDLGHEQFF. For the CDR3, the DNA is TGCAGTGCTAGAGATTTGGGCCATGAGCAGTTCTTC.

This clonotype has a count of ten or more. V is TRBV27 and J is TRBJ2-1; TRBD2 agrees at 16 bases. The length of the CDR3 is 18 residues. Germline V gives CDR1 MNHEY, CDR2 SMNVEV (reference sequence). V shed 4 bases and J 8 bases; nucleotides not matched to a gene: 11. Here the CDR3 reads CASSSGTSGRARLYEQFF. In DNA form, the CDR3 reads TGTGCCAGCAGTTCGGGGACTAGCGGGAGGGCCCGTCTCTATGAGCAGTTCTTC.

In this sample, this clonotype turned up many times. This chain links TRBV6-1 with TRBJ1-5, with D unclear. The germline gives CDR1 MNHNS, CDR2 SASEGT. Deletions cut 2 bases from V and 3 bases from J, with 8 bases between. The CDR3 is 14 residues long. DNA for the CDR3: TGTGCCAGCAGTGAAATCGGACTCAATCAGCCCCAGCATTTT. Amino acids: CASSEIGLNQPQHF.

The V and J genes are TRBV29-1 and TRBJ2-1; TRBD2 matches at 16 bases. V shed 7 bases and J 0 bases; nucleotides not matched to a gene: 12. Germline lookup yields CDR1 SQVTM and CDR2 ANQGSEA. The CDR3 has 19 amino acids. DNA for the CDR3: TGCAGCGCAGGCCCGGGACTAGCGGGAGGGTGGAACTCCTACAATGAGCAGTTCTTC. Residues: CSAGPGLAGGWNSYNEQFF.

This clonotype came up many times. For the CDR3, the DNA is TGCGCCAGCAGCAGTCGCGGCAGCTCCTACGAGCAGTACTTC. It specifies CASSSRGSSYEQYF. This chain connects TRBV5-1 to TRBJ2-7; D unresolved. Germline V CDR1 and CDR2: SGHRS, YFSETQ. The CDR3 length is 14 residues. V lost 4 bases, J lost 0 bases, and 11 bases lay in between.

This clonotype was recorded many times. V is TRBV18 and J is TRBJ2-7, with D tentatively TRBD1 (6 bases). The CDR3 sequence is 14 residues long. Germline V CDR1 and CDR2: KGHSH, LQKENI. Trimming cost V 0 bases and J 5 bases, with 11 bases left between them. DNA for the CDR3: TGTGCCAGCTCACCACCGGCCAGGGGAAACGAGCAGTACTTC. The encoded protein is CASSPPARGNEQYF.

This clonotype was counted between two and nine times. The chain joins TRBV2 to TRBJ2-2; a possible D gene is TRBD2 (6 bases). Trimming pared 6 bases from V and 5 bases from J, leaving 16 bases between. Germline V gives CDR1 SNHLY, CDR2 FYNNEI. The CDR3 is 15 amino acids. DNA of the CDR3: TGTGCCAGCAGCGAAACTAGTGGGGGGACCGGGGAGCTGTTTTTT. As protein: CASSETSGGTGELFF. The full variable domain, completed using reference TRBV2 and TRBJ2-2, is EPEVTQTPSHQVTQMGQEVILRCVPISNHLYFYWYRQILGQKVEFLVSFYNNEISEKSEIFDDQFSVERPDGSNFTLKIRSTKLEDSAMYFCASSETSGGTGELFFGEGSRLTVL.

This clonotype was seen ten or more times. The junction shows a germline mismatch at one end, possibly a read error. V is TRBV27 and J is TRBJ1-1; D gene uncertain. The CDR3 has 15 amino acids. CDR1 is MNHEY and CDR2 is SMNVEV in the germline V gene (reference sequence). The chain's CDR3 is CASSLSGYLNTEAFF. The CDR3 DNA reads as TGTGCCAGCAGTCTATCCGGGTATTTGAACACTGAAGCTTTCTTT.

The chain couples TRBV3-1 to TRBJ2-7; 7 bases agree with TRBD2. The CDR3 has 15 amino acids. The junction had 5 bases not matched to a gene; V was cut back by 1 base and J by 2 bases. The germline CDR1 and CDR2 sequences are LGHDT and YNNKEL (reference sequence). CDR3 residues: CASSQVGGSPYEQYF. In DNA form, the CDR3 reads TGTGCCAGCAGCCAAGTAGGCGGGAGTCCCTACGAGCAGTACTTC.

This clonotype was found a few times. The chain uses TRBV9 and TRBJ2-1; D is unresolved. Germline V gene lookup returns CDR1 SGDLS and CDR2 YYNGEE. V was trimmed by 0 bases and J by 4 bases, leaving 17 bases between them. The CDR3 covers 17 residues. CDR3 coding DNA: TGTGCCAGCAGCGTAGCTCCCGGCTTTACGATTTACAATGAGCAGTTCTTC. The encoded protein is CASSVAPGFTIYNEQFF.

This clonotype was counted a few times. The V and J genes are TRBV5-1 and TRBJ1-4; D remains unclear. V was cut by 1 base and J by 8 bases, with 15 bases left in between. Germline loops: CDR1 SGHRS, CDR2 YFSETQ. This CDR3 is 15 amino acids long. The CDR3 sequence: CASSLYGPPGEKLFF. The CDR3 DNA sequence: TGCGCCAGCAGCTTGTACGGGCCCCCGGGGGAAAAACTGTTTTTT.

This clonotype appeared once. J is TRBJ2-7 and V is TRBV19, with 7 bases aligning to TRBD2. The CDR3 consists of 14 residues. CDR1 is LNHDA and CDR2 is SQIVND in the germline V gene (reference sequence). The J segment lost 5 bases and the V segment lost 5 bases, leaving 9 bases of the junction unmatched. CDR3 amino acids: CASSPGGEFHEQYF. CDR3 DNA: TGTGCCAGTAGTCCTGGGGGGGAGTTCCACGAGCAGTACTTC.

This clonotype was detected ten times or more. The chain uses TRBV6-1 and TRBJ1-2, with D unclear. The CDR3 has 13 amino acids. Germline V lookup: CDR1 MNHNS, CDR2 SASEGT. V shed 5 bases and J shed 4 bases, with 11 bases lying between them. The CDR3 loop is CASSSHSLYGYTF. DNA for the CDR3: TGTGCCAGCAGTTCCCACAGCCTCTATGGCTACACCTTC.

Ten or more counts support this clonotype. This chain joins TRBV28 and TRBJ2-7, with TRBD1 identical over 8 bases. The junction had 3 bases not matched to a gene; V was cut back by 8 bases and J by 3 bases. CDR3 length equals 12 residues. Germline CDR1 MDHEN, CDR2 SYDVKM. The CDR3 bases are TGTGCCAGCCGGGACAGGATCTACGAGCAGTACTTC. Translated: CASRDRIYEQYF. Based on the CDR3 plus reference TRBV28 and TRBJ2-7, the full variable domain is DVKVTQSSRYLVKRTGEKVFLECVQDMDHENMFWYRQDPGLGLRLIYFSYDVKMKEKGDIPEGYSVSREKKERFSLILESASTNQTSMYLCASRDRIYEQYFGPGTRLTVT.

This clonotype occurred a few times. The gene calls are TRBV5-1 and TRBJ2-3, with 13 bases matching TRBD2. CDR1 is SGHRS and CDR2 is YFSETQ in the germline V gene. The CDR3 loop spans 16 amino acids. Germline trimming cut 2 bases from V and 5 bases from J; bases unmatched to any gene: 5. The CDR3: CASSFGTSGKIDTQYF. The CDR3 DNA reads TGCGCCAGCAGCTTCGGGACTAGCGGGAAGATAGATACGCAGTATTTT.

This clonotype was detected many times. V and J are TRBV28 and TRBJ1-2; D ambiguous. Trimming stripped 5 bases from V and 7 bases from J, with 8 bases between. The CDR3 contains 11 residues. Germline CDR1 is MDHEN and CDR2 is SYDVKM. The CDR3 protein is CASSLASGYTF. The CDR3 DNA is TGTGCCAGCAGTCTAGCGAGTGGCTACACCTTC.

This chain connects TRBV4-1 to TRBJ1-6, with D perhaps matching TRBD1 (6 bases). Trimming took 4 bases from V and 8 from J, leaving 15 bases between them. Germline CDR1 is MGHRA and CDR2 is YSYEKL. This CDR3 region has 15 residues. This CDR3 is CASSLESRGDSPLHF. The CDR3 DNA reads as TGCGCCAGCAGCCTCGAATCCAGGGGAGATTCACCCCTCCACTTT.

This clonotype appeared a few times. At one of its ends the junction is not consistent with the germline gene, which may arise from a read error. The chain is built from TRBV7-7 and TRBJ2-6, with 9 bases that match TRBD1. Germline CDR1 reads SSHAT; CDR2 reads FNYEAQ (reference sequence). The CDR3 extends over 17 amino acids. CDR3 nucleotides: TGTGCTAGCAGCTTAGGACAGGGGTTACCTGGGGCCAACGTCCTGACTTTC. Amino acids: CASSLGQGLPGANVLTF.

This clonotype was recorded a few times. This chain's CDR3 is CSSSPDSLTYEQYF. CDR3 sequence (DNA): TGCAGCTCGTCTCCCGACAGTCTTACCTACGAGCAGTACTTC. The chain uses TRBV20-1 and TRBJ2-7; D possibly corresponds to TRBD1 (5 bases). CDR1 and CDR2 from the germline V gene are DFQATT and SNEGSKA (reference sequence). This CDR3 is built from 14 residues.

The chain carries TRBV10-1 and TRBJ2-2, with TRBD1 matching 11 bases. Germline V gene sequence: CDR1 WNHNN, CDR2 SYGVQD (reference sequence). The length of the CDR3 is 16 residues. J was trimmed by 2 bases and V by 4 bases; bases with no gene match: 3. CDR3 region: CASSGGTGGNTGELFF. CDR3 nucleotide sequence: TGCGCCAGCAGTGGAGGGACAGGGGGAAACACCGGGGAGCTGTTTTTT.

This clonotype was detected a few times. The V call is TRBV11-2, the J call TRBJ2-1; the match to TRBD2 covers 9 bases. Trimming removed 1 base from V and 4 bases from J; junction bases left unmatched: 2. The CDR3 has 15 amino acids. Germline-derived CDR1 and CDR2 are SGHAT and FQNNGV. The CDR3 protein is CASSLAAGGYNEQFF. The CDR3 bases are TGTGCCAGCAGCTTAGCAGCGGGAGGATACAATGAGCAGTTCTTC.

This clonotype was counted only a few times. The chain recombines TRBV4-2 with TRBJ2-1, with a weak D call TRBD2 (5 bases). The germline V gene encodes CDR1 LGHNA and CDR2 YNFKEQ. The CDR3 has 16 residues. V lost 0 bases, J lost 0 bases, and 9 bases lay in between. CDR3 sequence: CASSQDSTSSYNEQFF. CDR3 coding DNA: TGTGCCAGCAGCCAAGATAGTACTAGCTCCTACAATGAGCAGTTCTTC.

This clonotype was detected ten times or more. This chain uses TRBV12-3 or TRBV12-4 with TRBJ1-3; D call uncertain. CDR3 length: 14 residues. V was pared by 3 bases and J by 0 bases, with 6 bases between. The CDR3 loop reads CASSFRGSGNTIYF. The DNA for the CDR3 is TGTGCCAGCAGTTTCCGGGGCTCTGGAAACACCATATATTTT.

V gene TRBV7-9 combines with J gene TRBJ2-7; 14 positions agree with TRBD2. The germline V gene has CDR1 SEHNR and CDR2 FQNEAQ (reference sequence). Trimming took 5 bases from V and 5 from J; bases not matched to a gene: 11. CDR3 length: 17 amino acids. This chain's CDR3 is CASSQGTSGRARHEQYF. Written as DNA, the CDR3 is TGTGCCAGCAGCCAAGGGACTAGCGGGAGAGCACGGCACGAGCAGTACTTC. Based on the CDR3 plus reference TRBV7-9 and TRBJ2-7, the full variable domain is DTGVSQNPRHKITKRGQNVTFRCDPISEHNRLYWYRQTLGQGPEFLTYFQNEAQLEKSRLLSDRFSAERPKGSFSTLEIQRTEQGDSAMYLCASSQGTSGRARHEQYFGPGTRLTVT.

This clonotype appeared many times. The chain combines TRBV11-2 with TRBJ1-1, with a possible D match to TRBD1 (6 bases). The V end was cut by 2 bases, the J end by 0 bases, with 13 bases between. This CDR3 contains 16 residues. CDR1 is SGHAT, CDR2 FQNNGV, per germline. The CDR3 DNA sequence: TGTGCCAGCAGCTTAATAGGACAGTACATGAACACTGAAGCTTTCTTT. This translates into CASSLIGQYMNTEAFF. The full variable domain, its missing parts supplied by reference TRBV11-2 and TRBJ1-1, is EAGVAQSPRYKIIEKRQSVAFWCNPISGHATLYWYQQILGQGPKLLIQFQNNGVVDDSQLPKDRFSAERLKGVDSTLKIQPAKLEDSAVYLCASSLIGQYMNTEAFFGQGTRLTVV.

The rearrangement uses TRBV20-1 and TRBJ1-2, with D unclear. The V end lost 5 bases, the J end lost 2 bases, and 12 bases lay between the germline ends. Germline CDR1 and CDR2: DFQATT and SNEGSKA (reference sequence). The CDR3 has 13 amino acids. CDR3 coding DNA: TGCAGTGCTCGGGGAATAGGAAACTATGGCTACACCTTC. This gives the protein CSARGIGNYGYTF.